The 31 T cell receptor beta chains below were found in one sample sequenced in a study of cytomegalovirus exposure and HLA in healthy donors. Primers for the PCR totalled 60 Vbeta and 13 Jbeta. Here immunoSEQ multiplex PCR was the method, and the copy in TCRdb shows in-frame clones only, minus some. The profile covers 150,000 or so clones, with over 70% appearing a single time and approximately 1.2% taken by the ten largest. The specimen was PBMCs. These receptors were collected from a middle-aged man in good health and CMV-seropositive.

The rearrangement joins TRBV28 to TRBJ1-2; D remains unclear. The CDR3 length is 15 residues. V was cut by 4 bases and J by 4 bases, with 16 bases left in between. CDR1 and CDR2 (germline): MDHEN, SYDVKM. As DNA, the CDR3 is TGTGCCAGCAGTTCCCCGGGGTTAGTGATCTATGGCTACACCTTC. Amino acids: CASSSPGLVIYGYTF.

V and J are TRBV19 and TRBJ1-5; D gene uncertain. The germline V gene has CDR1 LNHDA and CDR2 SQIVND (reference sequence). This CDR3 contains 13 residues. The V gene lost 5 bases and the J gene lost 4 bases, with 9 bases spanning the gap. CDR3 region: CASSPPGNQPQHF. CDR3 DNA: TGTGCCAGTAGTCCCCCCGGGAATCAGCCCCAGCATTTT.

In its sample, this clone was seen once. The chain couples TRBV7-9 to TRBJ1-3; no firm D call. Between the trimmed V and J ends, which lost 5 bases and 4 bases, there was a span of 18 bases. The CDR3 sequence is 16 residues long. Looked up from germline, CDR1 is SEHNR and CDR2 is FQNEAQ (reference sequence). The DNA for the CDR3 is TGTGCCAGCAGCGGGCCCTGGCGGGTAGAAGGAAACACCATATATTTT. Translating gives CASSGPWRVEGNTIYF.

As concerns this clone: The DNA is left out, because the CDR3 cannot be placed on it with certainty; the CDR3 is given as TCRdb lists it. This chain joins TRBV11-2 and TRBJ2-1; the D segment call TRBD2 is taken from the table without a DNA check. Germline V lookup: CDR1 SGHAT, CDR2 FQNNGV. The CDR3 totals 16 residues, both ends included. CDR3 sequence: CASSPVGLGSGRLRFF.

For the CDR3, the DNA is TGTGCCAGCAGTGATGGCGGGGGGGGAAACACCATATATTTT. Its translation is CASSDGGGGNTIYF. The chain combines TRBV6-1 with TRBJ1-3, with D possibly TRBD1 on 5 matching bases. Per the germline V gene, CDR1 is MNHNS and CDR2 is SASEGT. This CDR3 contains 14 residues. V was cut by 3 bases and J by 4 bases, with 10 bases left in between.

This chain links TRBV19 with TRBJ2-1; 10 positions match TRBD2. Germline assignment: CDR1 LNHDA and CDR2 SQIVND (reference sequence). The junction had 5 bases not matched to a gene; V was cut back by 7 bases and J by 5 bases. CDR3 size: 14 residues. The CDR3 nucleotides read TGTGCCAGTACTAGGACTAGCGGACACAATGAGCAGTTCTTC. This gives the protein CASTRTSGHNEQFF. Supplemented by reference TRBV19 and TRBJ2-1, the full variable domain reads DGGITQSPKYLFRKEGQNVTLSCEQNLNHDAMYWYRQDPGQGLRLIYYSQIVNDFQKGDIAEGYSVSREKKESFPLTVTSAQKNPTAFYLCASTRTSGHNEQFFGPGTRLTVL.

The J gene is TRBJ2-1, the V gene TRBV11-3, with a weak D call TRBD1 (6 bases). CDR1 and CDR2 (germline): SGHNT, YENEEA. This CDR3 is built from 15 residues. The V and J ends lost 4 bases and 1 base respectively, with 11 bases between them. This CDR3 is CASSSGASSYNEQFF. The CDR3 DNA reads TGTGCCAGCAGCTCAGGGGCGAGTTCCTACAATGAGCAGTTCTTC.

Notes on this clone: Other DNA sequences within the sample encode an identical CDR3. The rearrangement joins TRBV6-5 to TRBJ2-7; D is possibly TRBD2 (7 bases). The CDR3 length is 14 residues. Per germline, CDR1 MNHEY and CDR2 SVGAGI. Trimming removed 5 bases from V and 3 bases from J, with 14 bases in between. Here the CDR3 reads CASSQTGGDYEQYF. The DNA of the CDR3 is TGTGCCAGCAGTCAAACGGGGGGCGACTACGAGCAGTACTTC.

The chain combines TRBV28 with TRBJ2-7, with D possibly TRBD2 on 5 matching bases. CDR1 and CDR2 (germline): MDHEN, SYDVKM. This CDR3 has 15 amino acids. The V end was cut by 3 bases, the J end by 5 bases, with 17 bases between. The CDR3 DNA sequence: TGTGCCAGCAGTTTTTGGGCTAGCTTAGACAACGAGCAGTACTTC. Translated: CASSFWASLDNEQYF. The full variable domain, completed using reference TRBV28 and TRBJ2-7, is DVKVTQSSRYLVKRTGEKVFLECVQDMDHENMFWYRQDPGLGLRLIYFSYDVKMKEKGDIPEGYSVSREKKERFSLILESASTNQTSMYLCASSFWASLDNEQYFGPGTRLTVT.

The chain uses TRBV30 and TRBJ2-3, with a weak D call TRBD2 (6 bases). This CDR3 has 13 residues. Trimming shortened V by 0 bases and J by 4 bases, and 8 bases separated the two germline ends. Germline CDR1 GTSNPN, CDR2 SVGIG (reference sequence). The CDR3 region is CAWSVPGADTQYF. The CDR3 DNA follows: TGTGCCTGGAGTGTACCGGGGGCAGATACGCAGTATTTT.

The CDR3 loop reads CAISPRGDTKGYTF. In DNA, the CDR3 is TGTGCCATCAGCCCGAGAGGGGACACCAAAGGCTACACCTTC. The J gene is TRBJ1-2, the V gene TRBV10-3; D possibly corresponds to TRBD1 (6 bases). This CDR3 region has 14 residues. Per the germline V gene, CDR1 is ENHRY and CDR2 is SYGVKD. V gave up 6 bases and J gave up 8 bases, with 19 bases separating them.

The rearrangement joins TRBV15 to TRBJ2-7; possible D gene TRBD2, 5 bases. This CDR3 spans 14 amino acids. Deletions cut 0 bases from V and 5 bases from J, with 11 bases between. Germline CDR1 reads LNHNV; CDR2 reads YYDKDF (reference sequence). This CDR3 is CATSRERRADEQYF. The CDR3 region has the DNA TGTGCCACCAGCAGAGAAAGGCGGGCCGACGAGCAGTACTTC.

The chain carries TRBV5-1 and TRBJ1-3; D unclear. Germline-derived CDR1 and CDR2 are SGHRS and YFSETQ. V gave up 1 base and J gave up 6 bases, with 11 bases separating them. This CDR3 is 14 amino acids long. The CDR3 nucleotides are TGCGCCAGCAGCTTGCCCGGGGTGGAAAACACCATATATTTT. Translated: CASSLPGVENTIYF.

V is TRBV11-2 and J is TRBJ2-2; no clear D gene. Trimming cost V 2 bases and J 0 bases, with 4 bases left between them. The CDR3 consists of 14 residues. CDR1 SGHAT and CDR2 FQNNGV come from the germline V gene. The CDR3 sequence is CASSLSPNTGELFF. The CDR3 DNA sequence: TGTGCCAGCAGCTTAAGCCCGAACACCGGGGAGCTGTTTTTT.

This CDR3 reads CSARGLDEQYF. The CDR3 DNA follows: TGCAGTGCTAGAGGGCTCGACGAGCAGTACTTC. The chain couples TRBV20-1 to TRBJ2-7, with unresolved D. The CDR3 totals 11 residues. V was pared by 1 base and J by 5 bases, with 6 bases between. The germline V gene has CDR1 DFQATT and CDR2 SNEGSKA (reference sequence).

J is TRBJ2-1 and V is TRBV9; D remains ambiguous. This CDR3 region has 13 residues. Germline CDR1 and CDR2: SGDLS and YYNGEE. V gave up 3 bases and J gave up 0 bases, with 4 bases separating them. The CDR3 is CASSAYSYNEQFF. The DNA of the CDR3 is TGTGCCAGCAGCGCTTACTCCTACAATGAGCAGTTCTTC.

The chain links TRBV27 to TRBJ1-1; possibly TRBD1 for D (6 bases). Trimming shortened V by 0 bases and J by 5 bases, and 13 bases separated the two germline ends. The CDR3 is 15 residues long. CDR1 and CDR2 from the germline V gene are MNHEY and SMNVEV (reference sequence). The CDR3 spells CASSLSGRGVTEAFF. In nucleotides, the CDR3 is TGTGCCAGCAGTTTATCTGGGAGGGGGGTTACTGAAGCTTTCTTT.

This chain connects TRBV6-1 to TRBJ2-5; 7 nucleotides match TRBD1. The V segment lost 7 bases and the J segment 2 bases; nucleotides outside the gene matches: 7. The CDR3 sequence is 14 residues long. The V gene's germline CDR1 is MNHNS and CDR2 SASEGT. The CDR3 coding sequence is TGTGCCAGCAACTACAGGGGAGCACAAGAGACCCAGTACTTC. It translates to CASNYRGAQETQYF.

The rearrangement links TRBV4-3 to TRBJ2-5; D is ambiguous. The V gene lost 1 base and the J gene lost 5 bases, with 14 bases spanning the gap. Germline V gene lookup returns CDR1 LGHNA and CDR2 YSLEER. The CDR3 runs 15 residues. The CDR3 is CASSQGGHPTETQYF. CDR3 bases: TGCGCCAGCAGCCAAGGAGGCCACCCGACGGAGACCCAGTACTTC.

Only one count was recorded for this clone. CDR3 sequence (DNA): TGTGCCAGCAACCCCCGGGAGGGACGGATGATTGAAGCTTTCTTT. This codes for CASNPREGRMIEAFF. The gene calls are TRBV6-1 and TRBJ1-1; a possible D gene is TRBD1 (5 bases). Germline CDR1 reads MNHNS; CDR2 reads SASEGT. Trimming pared 7 bases from V and 7 bases from J, leaving 22 bases between. There are 15 residues in the CDR3.

This clone has just a few counts. The chain joins TRBV9 to TRBJ1-2; 7 nucleotides match TRBD1. The junction had 19 bases not matched to a gene; V was cut back by 7 bases and J by 4 bases. The CDR3 runs to 17 residues. Germline values: CDR1 SGDLS, CDR2 YYNGEE. The CDR3 is CASSRSYRDSLSYGYTF. The CDR3 DNA is TGTGCCAGCTCGCGATCCTACCGGGACAGCCTATCCTATGGCTACACCTTC.

This chain joins TRBV7-9 and TRBJ2-1; TRBD2 matches 9 bases. Per the germline V gene, CDR1 is SEHNR and CDR2 is FQNEAQ (reference sequence). This CDR3 comprises 16 residues. J lost 7 bases, V lost 0 bases, and 7 bases had no gene match. As DNA, the CDR3 is TGTGCCAGCAGCTTAGCGCTTGGGACTAGCTGGAATGAGCAGTTCTTC. It specifies CASSLALGTSWNEQFF.

The rearrangement joins TRBV19 to TRBJ1-5, with 8 bases identical to TRBD1. The V and J ends lost 1 base and 6 bases, in that order; junction bases with no gene match: 5. The V gene's germline CDR1 is LNHDA and CDR2 SQIVND (reference sequence). The CDR3 spans 15 residues. CDR3 nucleotides: TGTGCCAGTAGTATAGTTGGACAGGGATTTCAGCCCCAGCATTTT. It translates to CASSIVGQGFQPQHF.

This sequence joins TRBV30 and TRBJ1-4, with D possibly TRBD1 on 6 matching bases. CDR1 GTSNPN and CDR2 SVGIG come from the germline V gene (reference sequence). V lost 3 bases and J lost 8, with 13 bases in between. The CDR3 totals 13 residues. CDR3: CAWSKRGGEKLFF. CDR3 coding DNA: TGTGCCTGGAGCAAAAGGGGGGGGGAAAAACTGTTTTTT.

The chain links TRBV28 to TRBJ2-7; possible D gene TRBD1, 6 bases. Germline V gene sequence: CDR1 MDHEN, CDR2 SYDVKM. The CDR3 loop spans 13 amino acids. The ends were cut back, 6 bases at V and 2 bases at J, with 11 bases in the middle. The CDR3 DNA follows: TGTGCCAGCAGAACCGGGACAACCTACGAGCAGTACTTC. Protein product: CASRTGTTYEQYF.

This rearrangement joins TRBV20-1 to TRBJ2-1, with D perhaps matching TRBD2 (5 bases). This CDR3 is built from 11 residues. Germline CDR1 and CDR2: DFQATT and SNEGSKA (reference sequence). The V and J ends lost 5 bases and 6 bases respectively, with 8 bases between them. The CDR3: CSAARGNEQFF. The CDR3 DNA reads as TGCAGTGCTGCCCGGGGCAATGAGCAGTTCTTC.

This clone is a singleton in its sample. The V gene is TRBV12-5, the J gene TRBJ2-1, with 7 bases matching TRBD2. The length of the CDR3 is 15 residues. V shed 4 bases and J 2 bases; nucleotides not matched to a gene: 5. CDR1 is LGHNT, CDR2 FRNRAP, per germline. The CDR3 protein is CASGYSGAAYNEQFF. Here the CDR3 DNA reads TGTGCTAGTGGTTACAGCGGGGCCGCCTACAATGAGCAGTTCTTC.

The chain joins TRBV9 to TRBJ1-2; D perhaps matches TRBD1 (5 bases). The germline gives CDR1 SGDLS, CDR2 YYNGEE. V lost 7 bases and J 4 bases, leaving 11 bases between the germline ends. The CDR3 has 12 residues. The CDR3 nucleotides are TGTGCCAGCCGTAGGGGTGTCTATGGCTACACCTTC. Its protein product is CASRRGVYGYTF.

J is TRBJ2-1 and V is TRBV18, with D possibly TRBD1 on 5 matching bases. The CDR3 runs to 13 residues. Germline V CDR1 and CDR2: KGHSH, LQKENI. V lost 1 base, J lost 5 bases, and 6 bases lay in between. CDR3 sequence: CASSPQQDNEQFF. CDR3 coding DNA: TGTGCCAGCTCACCACAACAGGACAATGAGCAGTTCTTC. Together with reference TRBV18 and TRBJ2-1, the CDR3 gives the full variable domain: NAGVMQNPRHLVRRRGQEARLRCSPMKGHSHVYWYRQLPEEGLKFMVYLQKENIIDESGMPKERFSAEFPKEGPSILRIQQVVRGDSAAYFCASSPQQDNEQFFGPGTRLTVL.

The chain couples TRBV14 to TRBJ2-7, with 10 bases fitting TRBD1. Per the germline V gene, CDR1 is SGHDN and CDR2 is FVKESK. This CDR3 has 14 amino acids. The junction had 4 bases not matched to a gene; V was cut back by 6 bases and J by 2 bases. CDR3 region: CASSPGTGAYEQYF. CDR3 DNA: TGTGCCAGCAGTCCCGGGACAGGGGCCTACGAGCAGTACTTC.

This sequence joins TRBV5-4 and TRBJ2-3; 9 positions match TRBD1. The germline V gene encodes CDR1 SGHNT and CDR2 YYREEE (reference sequence). This CDR3 comprises 16 residues. The junction had 8 bases not matched to a gene; V was cut back by 4 bases and J by 2 bases. CDR3 loop: CASSVRQGGPTDTQYF. The CDR3 DNA reads as TGTGCCAGCAGCGTACGACAGGGGGGACCCACAGATACGCAGTATTTT.